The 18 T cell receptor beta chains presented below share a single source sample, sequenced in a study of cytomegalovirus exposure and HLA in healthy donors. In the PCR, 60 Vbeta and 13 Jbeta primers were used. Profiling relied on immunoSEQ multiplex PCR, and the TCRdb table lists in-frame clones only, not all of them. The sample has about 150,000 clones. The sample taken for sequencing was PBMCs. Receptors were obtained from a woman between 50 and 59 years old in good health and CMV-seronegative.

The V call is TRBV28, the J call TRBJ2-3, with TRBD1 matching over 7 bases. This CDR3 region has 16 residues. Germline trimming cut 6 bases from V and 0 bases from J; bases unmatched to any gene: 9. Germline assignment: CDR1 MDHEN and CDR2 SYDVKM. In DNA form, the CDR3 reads TGTGCCAGCAGGTCTCGACAGGGAAGGAGCACAGATACGCAGTATTTT. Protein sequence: CASRSRQGRSTDTQYF.

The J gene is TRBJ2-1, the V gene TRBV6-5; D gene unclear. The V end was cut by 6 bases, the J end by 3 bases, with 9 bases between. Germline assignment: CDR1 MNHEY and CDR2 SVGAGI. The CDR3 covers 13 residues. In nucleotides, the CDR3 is TGTGCCAGCAGGCGTAGCCTCTACAATGAGCAGTTCTTC. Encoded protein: CASRRSLYNEQFF.

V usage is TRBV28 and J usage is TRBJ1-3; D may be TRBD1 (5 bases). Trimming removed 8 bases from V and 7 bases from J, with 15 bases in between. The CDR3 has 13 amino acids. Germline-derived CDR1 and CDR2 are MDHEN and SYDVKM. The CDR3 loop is CASFRRGPNTIYF. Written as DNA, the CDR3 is TGTGCCAGCTTCCGAAGGGGCCCTAACACCATATATTTT. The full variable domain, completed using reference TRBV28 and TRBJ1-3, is DVKVTQSSRYLVKRTGEKVFLECVQDMDHENMFWYRQDPGLGLRLIYFSYDVKMKEKGDIPEGYSVSREKKERFSLILESASTNQTSMYLCASFRRGPNTIYFGEGSWLTVV.

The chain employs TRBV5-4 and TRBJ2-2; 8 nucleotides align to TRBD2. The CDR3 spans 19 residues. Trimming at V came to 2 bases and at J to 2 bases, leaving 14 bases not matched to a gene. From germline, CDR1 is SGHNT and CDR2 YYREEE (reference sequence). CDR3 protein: CASSLAFGAGGTNTGELFF. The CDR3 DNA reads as TGTGCCAGCAGCTTAGCCTTCGGGGCGGGGGGCACCAACACCGGGGAGCTGTTTTTT.

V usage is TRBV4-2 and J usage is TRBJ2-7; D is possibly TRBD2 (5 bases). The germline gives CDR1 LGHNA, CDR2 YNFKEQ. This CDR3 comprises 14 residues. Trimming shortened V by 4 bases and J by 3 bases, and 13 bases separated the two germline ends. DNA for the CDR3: TGTGCCAGCAGCCCTACTAGGTTCGGCTACGAGCAGTACTTC. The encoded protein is CASSPTRFGYEQYF.

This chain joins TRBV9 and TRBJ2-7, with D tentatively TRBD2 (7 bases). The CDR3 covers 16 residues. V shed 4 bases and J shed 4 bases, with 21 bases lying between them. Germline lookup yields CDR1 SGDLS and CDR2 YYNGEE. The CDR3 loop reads CASSRNSRGGSYEQYF. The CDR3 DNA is TGTGCCAGCAGCCGGAACTCAAGGGGGGGGTCGTACGAGCAGTACTTC.

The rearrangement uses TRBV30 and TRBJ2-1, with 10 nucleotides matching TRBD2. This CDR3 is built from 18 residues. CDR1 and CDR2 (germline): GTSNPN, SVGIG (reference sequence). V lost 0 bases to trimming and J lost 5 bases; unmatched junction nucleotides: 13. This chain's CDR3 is CAWSVPPGLAENDNEQFF. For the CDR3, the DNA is TGTGCCTGGAGTGTACCTCCCGGACTAGCGGAGAACGACAATGAGCAGTTCTTC.

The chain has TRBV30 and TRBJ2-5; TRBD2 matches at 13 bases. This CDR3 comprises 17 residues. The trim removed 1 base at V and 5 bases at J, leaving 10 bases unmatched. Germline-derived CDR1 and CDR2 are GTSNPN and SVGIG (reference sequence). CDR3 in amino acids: CAWSAGLAGRGGETQYF. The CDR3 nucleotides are TGTGCCTGGAGTGCGGGACTAGCGGGGCGGGGAGGGGAGACCCAGTACTTC.

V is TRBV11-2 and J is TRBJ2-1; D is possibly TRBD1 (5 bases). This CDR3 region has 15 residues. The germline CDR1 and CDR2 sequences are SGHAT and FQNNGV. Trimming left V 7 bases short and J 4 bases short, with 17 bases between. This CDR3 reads CASTPLGQTYNEQFF. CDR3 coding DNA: TGTGCCAGCACCCCTCTAGGACAAACTTACAATGAGCAGTTCTTC.

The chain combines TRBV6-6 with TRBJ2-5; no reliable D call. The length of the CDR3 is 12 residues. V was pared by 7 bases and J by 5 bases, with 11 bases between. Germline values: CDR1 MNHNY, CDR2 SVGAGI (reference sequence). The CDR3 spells CASKRPEETQYF. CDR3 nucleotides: TGTGCCAGCAAACGCCCGGAGGAGACCCAGTACTTC.

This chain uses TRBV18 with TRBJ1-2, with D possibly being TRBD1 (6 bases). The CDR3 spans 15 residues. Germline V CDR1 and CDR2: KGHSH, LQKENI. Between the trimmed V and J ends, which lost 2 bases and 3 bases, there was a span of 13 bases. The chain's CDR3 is CASSPKGQPDYGYTF. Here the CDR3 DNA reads TGTGCCAGCTCACCAAAAGGACAGCCCGACTATGGCTACACCTTC.

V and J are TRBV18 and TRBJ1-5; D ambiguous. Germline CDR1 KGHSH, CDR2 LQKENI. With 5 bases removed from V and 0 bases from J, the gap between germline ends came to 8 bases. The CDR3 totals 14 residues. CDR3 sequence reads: CASSSAASNQPQHF. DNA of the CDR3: TGTGCCAGCTCATCAGCGGCTAGCAATCAGCCCCAGCATTTT.

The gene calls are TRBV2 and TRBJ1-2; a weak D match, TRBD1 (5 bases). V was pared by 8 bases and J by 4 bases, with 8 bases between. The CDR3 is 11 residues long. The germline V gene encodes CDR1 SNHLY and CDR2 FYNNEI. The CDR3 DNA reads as TGTGCCAGCCTGACAGTCTATGGCTACACCTTC. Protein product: CASLTVYGYTF. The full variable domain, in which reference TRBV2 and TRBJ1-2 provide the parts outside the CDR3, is EPEVTQTPSHQVTQMGQEVILRCVPISNHLYFYWYRQILGQKVEFLVSFYNNEISEKSEIFDDQFSVERPDGSNFTLKIRSTKLEDSAMYFCASLTVYGYTFGSGTRLTVV.

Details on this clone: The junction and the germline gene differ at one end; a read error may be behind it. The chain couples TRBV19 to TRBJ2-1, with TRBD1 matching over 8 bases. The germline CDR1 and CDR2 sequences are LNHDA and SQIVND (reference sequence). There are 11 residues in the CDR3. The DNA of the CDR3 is TGTGCCAGTAGTATGGGACAGGCAGTGGTCTTC. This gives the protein CASSMGQAVVF.

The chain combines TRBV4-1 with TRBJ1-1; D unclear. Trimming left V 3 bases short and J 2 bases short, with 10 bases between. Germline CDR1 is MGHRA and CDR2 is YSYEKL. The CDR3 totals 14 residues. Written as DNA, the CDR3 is TGCGCCAGCAGCCAGGTTTCCAGAAACACTGAAGCTTTCTTT. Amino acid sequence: CASSQVSRNTEAFF.

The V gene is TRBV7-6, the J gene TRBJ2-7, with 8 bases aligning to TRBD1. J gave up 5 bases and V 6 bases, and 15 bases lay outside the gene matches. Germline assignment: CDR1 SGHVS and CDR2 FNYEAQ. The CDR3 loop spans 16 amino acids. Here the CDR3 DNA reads TGTGCCAGCAGTCCGGCACCGGGACAGGCGGGGAACGAGCAGTACTTC. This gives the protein CASSPAPGQAGNEQYF.

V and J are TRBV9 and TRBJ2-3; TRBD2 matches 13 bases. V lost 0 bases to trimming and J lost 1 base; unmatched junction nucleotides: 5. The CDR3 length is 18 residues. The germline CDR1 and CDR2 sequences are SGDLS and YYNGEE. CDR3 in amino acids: CASSVVGLAGPGTDTQYF. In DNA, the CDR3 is TGTGCCAGCAGCGTAGTGGGACTAGCGGGACCGGGCACAGATACGCAGTATTTT.

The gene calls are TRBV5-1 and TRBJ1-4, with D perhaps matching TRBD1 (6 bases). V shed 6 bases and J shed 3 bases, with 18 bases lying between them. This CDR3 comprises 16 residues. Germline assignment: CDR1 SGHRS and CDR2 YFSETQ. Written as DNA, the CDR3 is TGCGCCAGCACTCTTCTGTTCCAGGGGTCTAATGAAAAACTGTTTTTT. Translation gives CASTLLFQGSNEKLFF.